What follows are 16 T cell receptor beta chains derived from one specimen sequenced in a study of blood T cells in healthy people across ages (dated by TCRdb to the mid-2010s). Library creation used 5' RACE. Sequencing relied on an Illumina HiSeq 2500. The second PCR ran for roughly 7 to 12 cycles and used a J-beta primer mix along with a sample-barcoded 5' primer. In TCRdb, the public reads were trimmed at Q25 with fastp and aligned with MiXCR, with productive beta chains retained. Each CDR3 protein appears once, grouped with its most common genes and DNA. The sample records hundreds of thousands of distinct CDR3 sequences, roughly 41% of which are singletons. Of the sample, 20% to 25% is held by the ten largest clones. What was sequenced was blood. The receptors derive from a woman in her sixties in good health.

Only a few counts were recorded for this clonotype. The rearrangement uses TRBV11-2 and TRBJ2-1; D may be TRBD1 (6 bases). The V gene lost 5 bases and the J gene lost 1 base, with 21 bases spanning the gap. Germline loops: CDR1 SGHAT, CDR2 FQNNGV. The CDR3 runs 18 residues. CDR3 nucleotide sequence: TGTGCCAGCAGCCTAGGGGGTCTCCGGGAAAGGTCCTACAATGAGCAGTTCTTC. Translated, it gives CASSLGGLRERSYNEQFF.

V and J are TRBV3-1 and TRBJ2-7; 8 bases align to TRBD2. Matching the DNA end better, TRBJ2-5 makes the J call doubtful. CDR1 LGHDT and CDR2 YNNKEL come from the germline V gene (reference sequence). The CDR3 has 15 residues. CDR3 sequence (DNA): TGTGCCAGCAGCGGGGGGGGGACTAGAGGAGAGACCCAGTACTTC. This codes for CASSGGGTRGETQYF.

CDR3 in amino acids: CASSFGRAGVSTDTQYF. In DNA form, the CDR3 reads TGTGCCAGCAGTTTCGGGCGTGCTGGGGTTAGCACAGATACGCAGTATTTT. The chain employs TRBV12-3 or TRBV12-4 and TRBJ2-3; no clear D. The V and J ends lost 3 bases and 0 bases respectively, with 16 bases between them. The length of the CDR3 is 17 residues.

In its sample, this clonotype was seen a few times. The chain has TRBV4-1 and TRBJ2-3; 10 nucleotides line up with TRBD1. Germline-derived CDR1 and CDR2 are MGHRA and YSYEKL. Trimming removed 2 bases from V and 6 bases from J; junction bases left unmatched: 11. This CDR3 has 17 amino acids. CDR3 sequence reads: CASSQKEGQGLVDTQYF. The CDR3 nucleotides read TGCGCCAGCAGCCAAAAGGAGGGACAGGGGTTGGTGGATACGCAGTATTTT.

About this clonotype: Given a much more abundant clone one base away, this may be a read error. Here the CDR3 DNA reads TGTGCCAGCTCACCAGAGGGACTAGCTGGCTACGGGCAGTACTTC. Its translation is CASSPEGLAGYGQYF. The chain links TRBV18 to TRBJ2-4, with 9 bases identical to TRBD2. Germline-derived CDR1 and CDR2 are KGHSH and LQKENI. The CDR3 is 15 residues long. The ends lost 2 bases at V and 13 bases at J; junction bases unmatched: 12.

The chain combines TRBV20-1 with TRBJ2-1; 8 nucleotides agree with TRBD2. J lost 9 bases, V lost 5 bases, and 6 bases had no gene match. The CDR3 consists of 12 residues. Germline values: CDR1 DFQATT, CDR2 SNEGSKA (reference sequence). The CDR3 is CSAGTSRGEQFF. CDR3 nucleotide sequence: TGCAGTGCTGGGACTAGTCGAGGTGAGCAGTTCTTC.

This chain connects TRBV12-3 or TRBV12-4 to TRBJ2-7; the D gene could be TRBD1 or TRBD2 (5 bases each). V was trimmed by 2 bases and J by 7 bases, leaving 21 bases between them. The CDR3 totals 16 residues. This CDR3 is CASSLFWSGTLFEQYF. The CDR3, as DNA: TGTGCCAGCAGTTTATTCTGGTCGGGGACCCTTTTTGAGCAGTACTTC.

The genes are TRBV20-1 and TRBJ2-3, with D perhaps matching TRBD2 (5 bases). The CDR3 runs 14 residues. The V end lost 3 bases, the J end lost 0 bases, and 10 bases lay between the germline ends. The V gene's germline CDR1 is DFQATT and CDR2 SNEGSKA (reference sequence). CDR3 sequence: CSARGSESTDTQYF. The CDR3 nucleotides read TGCAGTGCTAGGGGGAGTGAGAGCACAGATACGCAGTATTTT.

Comment on this clonotype: This may stem from a read error, because a much larger clone lies one nucleotide away. V is TRBV7-9 and J is TRBJ2-1; D remains unclear. Germline V gene sequence: CDR1 SEHNR, CDR2 FQNEAQ (reference sequence). The CDR3 consists of 10 residues. In DNA, the CDR3 is TGTGCCAGCAGCAGGGATGAGCGGTTCTTC. Translating gives CASSRDERFF.

The rearrangement links TRBV6-2 or TRBV6-3 to TRBJ2-2, with 8 bases matching TRBD2. J gave up 6 bases and V 0 bases, and 3 bases lay outside the gene matches. This CDR3 region has 15 residues. Germline V gene data show CDR1 as MNHEY and CDR2 as SVGEGT. The CDR3 here is CASSYSAGVPGELFF. CDR3 nucleotide sequence: TGTGCCAGCAGTTACTCAGCGGGAGTTCCCGGGGAGCTGTTTTTT.

With respect to this clonotype: The junction departs from germline at one end; a sequencing error may be responsible. The chain uses TRBV7-2 and TRBJ1-1; D is unclear. CDR3 size: 14 residues. Germline assignment: CDR1 SGHTA and CDR2 FQGNSA. As DNA, the CDR3 is TGTGCCAGCAGCTTAGAGAGCCTAAACACTAAAGCTTTCTTT. Amino acids: CASSLESLNTKAFF.

This clonotype has more than one count but fewer than ten. The V gene is TRBV6-4, the J gene TRBJ2-7; D is uncertain. Looked up from germline, CDR1 is MRHNA and CDR2 is SNTAGT. V lost 6 bases and J 3 bases, leaving 12 bases between the germline ends. There are 13 residues in the CDR3. DNA of the CDR3: TGTGCCAGCAGCTGCCCCCTTTACTACGAGCAGTACTTC. Translating gives CASSCPLYYEQYF.

In its sample, this clonotype was seen many times. V gene TRBV7-2 combines with J gene TRBJ1-2; D possibly corresponds to TRBD1 (5 bases). Germline V gene data show CDR1 as SGHTA and CDR2 as FQGNSA. The V and J ends lost 3 bases and 8 bases respectively, with 13 bases between them. The CDR3 extends over 13 amino acids. For the CDR3, the DNA is TGTGCCAGCAGCTTTCGAGGGGTGGAAGGCTACACCTTC. As protein: CASSFRGVEGYTF.

This chain connects TRBV4-2 to TRBJ1-6, with 9 bases fitting TRBD1. Germline V gives CDR1 LGHNA, CDR2 YNFKEQ. The CDR3 has 17 amino acids. Trimming removed 1 base from V and 10 bases from J; junction bases left unmatched: 11. CDR3 sequence (DNA): TGTGCCAGCAGCCAAGTTCCTTCCGGGACAGGGAGATCACCCCTCCACTTT. Protein product: CASSQVPSGTGRSPLHF.

This chain joins TRBV7-9 and TRBJ2-1, with 10 nucleotides matching TRBD2. V dropped 7 bases and J dropped 7; count of bases not matched to a gene: 13. CDR3 size: 16 residues. The V gene's germline CDR1 is SEHNR and CDR2 FQNEAQ (reference sequence). CDR3: CASTNHASGSGNEQFF. The DNA of the CDR3 is TGTGCCAGCACCAACCATGCTAGCGGGAGTGGGAATGAGCAGTTCTTC.

The rearrangement joins TRBV6-2 or TRBV6-3 to TRBJ2-2, with TRBD2 identical over 12 bases. Losses at the gene ends were 5 bases for V and 6 bases for J; bases not matched to a gene: 4. The CDR3 runs 15 residues. CDR1 is MNHEY and CDR2 is SVGEGT in the germline V gene. The CDR3 spells CASSRLAGAAGELFF. Written as DNA, the CDR3 is TGTGCCAGCAGTCGACTAGCGGGAGCGGCCGGGGAGCTGTTTTTT.